A single sample gave rise to the 21 T cell receptor beta chains below, sequenced in a study of T-cell memory formation after mild COVID-19. Via MiXCR, TCRdb re-called the 5' RACE reads, giving one row per CDR3 protein. The table includes a few hundred thousand distinct CDR3 sequences, roughly 19% detected once. Sequencing input: PBMCs or a T cell subset sorted from them (not recorded which). The receptors stem from a man in his late teens or twenties who had mild COVID-19 (a few samples of this study predate the infection). Cell type and time point are not known.

The chain couples TRBV7-9 to TRBJ2-3; D might be TRBD1 (6 bases). Trimming removed 2 bases from V and 0 bases from J, with 12 bases in between. The V gene's germline CDR1 is SEHNR and CDR2 FQNEAQ (reference sequence). This CDR3 spans 16 amino acids. The CDR3 region has the DNA TGTGCCAGCAGCTTACCCAGGGGAGTTAGCACAGATACGCAGTATTTT. Translating gives CASSLPRGVSTDTQYF.

This clonotype has only a few counts. This chain joins TRBV12-3 or TRBV12-4 and TRBJ2-4; D not resolved. The CDR3 is made up of 13 amino acids. Trimming took off 3 bases at V and 11 bases at J, with 14 bases between the two ends. The CDR3 DNA follows: TGTGCCAGCAGTTTCTTTGAGAGTTCCGTTCAGTACTTC. This translates into CASSFFESSVQYF.

This rearrangement joins TRBV27 to TRBJ2-7; the D gene could be TRBD1 or TRBD2 (5 bases each). This CDR3 contains 11 residues. The germline V gene encodes CDR1 MNHEY and CDR2 SMNVEV (reference sequence). Here the CDR3 DNA reads TGCCCGGGACCCCGTTCCTACGAGCAGTACGTC. It is translated as CPGPRSYEQYV.

The V call is TRBV4-2, the J call TRBJ2-5; possibly TRBD2 for D (6 bases). Germline V CDR1 and CDR2: LGHNA, YNFKEQ. Trimming removed 1 base at V and 2 bases at J, with 8 bases between. This CDR3 contains 14 residues. Written as DNA, the CDR3 is TGTGCCAGCAGCCAAGGGGGGGAGCAAGAGACCCAGTACTTC. Amino acid sequence: CASSQGGEQETQYF.

This sequence joins TRBV6-5 and TRBJ1-2, with TRBD1 matching 11 bases. Germline V gene data show CDR1 as MNHEY and CDR2 as SVGAGI. The V segment lost 7 bases and the J segment 6 bases; nucleotides outside the gene matches: 13. The CDR3 consists of 16 residues. The CDR3 DNA is TGTGCCAGCATAGGGAGGAGGACAGGGGGCGGTGATGGCTACACCTTC. Translated: CASIGRRTGGGDGYTF.

This clonotype was observed a few times. The gene calls are TRBV5-1 and TRBJ1-2, with 10 nucleotides matching TRBD1. Trimming cost V 3 bases and J 2 bases; bases outside gene matches: 10. This CDR3 is 17 amino acids long. Germline values: CDR1 SGHRS, CDR2 YFSETQ. The CDR3 region is CASSSPGTGALNYGYTF. Here the CDR3 DNA reads TGCGCCAGCAGCTCTCCGGGGACAGGGGCCTTAAACTATGGCTACACCTTC. The entire variable domain, with the rest obtained from reference TRBV5-1 and TRBJ1-2, is as follows: KAGVTQTPRYLIKTRGQQVTLSCSPISGHRSVSWYQQTPGQGLQFLFEYFSETQRNKGNFPGRFSGRQFSNSRSEMNVSTLELGDSALYLCASSSPGTGALNYGYTFGSGTRLTVV.

The chain recombines TRBV20-1 with TRBJ2-6, with a possible D match to TRBD1 (5 bases). From germline, CDR1 is DFQATT and CDR2 SNEGSKA (reference sequence). The CDR3 runs to 15 residues. Trimming shortened V by 3 bases and J by 0 bases, and 9 bases separated the two germline ends. The CDR3 sequence: CSARDKSSGANVLTF. The CDR3 nucleotides read TGCAGTGCTAGGGACAAAAGCTCTGGGGCCAACGTCCTGACTTTC.

This clonotype was found a few times. This chain links TRBV4-2 with TRBJ1-1; no firm D call. This CDR3 contains 15 residues. Germline V CDR1 and CDR2: LGHNA, YNFKEQ. Between the trimmed V and J ends, which lost 4 bases and 4 bases, there was a span of 16 bases. In nucleotides, the CDR3 is TGTGCCAGCAGCCTTAAGGACGCACAAGGCACTGAAGCTTTCTTT. Its translation is CASSLKDAQGTEAFF.

The rearrangement uses TRBV15 and TRBJ2-1, with D hard to call. Trimming removed 0 bases from V and 0 bases from J, with 9 bases in between. The germline V gene encodes CDR1 LNHNV and CDR2 YYDKDF (reference sequence). CDR3 length: 16 residues. Here the CDR3 DNA reads TGTGCCACCAGCAGAGATGGACCTTCCTCCTACAATGAGCAGTTCTTC. Translation gives CATSRDGPSSYNEQFF.

The chain carries TRBV12-3 or TRBV12-4 and TRBJ1-4; possibly TRBD1 for D (5 bases). V lost 3 bases and J 5 bases, leaving 16 bases between the germline ends. This CDR3 region has 16 residues. The CDR3 spells CASSFTLGRGNEKLFF. The CDR3 nucleotides are TGTGCCAGCAGTTTTACTCTGGGGCGGGGGAATGAAAAACTGTTTTTT.

V and J are TRBV7-9 and TRBJ2-3; TRBD2 agrees at 8 bases. The CDR3 runs 14 residues. Germline assignment: CDR1 SEHNR and CDR2 FQNEAQ (reference sequence). V shed 6 bases, J shed 8 bases, and the junction held 10 bases outside the gene matches. CDR3 sequence: CASSSRTSYGTQYF. CDR3 in DNA: TGTGCCAGCAGTTCCCGGACTAGCTACGGTACGCAGTATTTT.

There are a few counts of this clonotype. CDR3 sequence (DNA): TGTGCCAGCAGCAAGGACAGGGGCCATGAAAAACTGTTTTTT. Its translation: CASSKDRGHEKLFF. The J gene is TRBJ1-4, the V gene TRBV12-3 or TRBV12-4, with 9 bases that match TRBD1. The V gene end was trimmed by 6 bases and the J gene end by 6 bases; junction bases not matched to a gene: 5. The CDR3 covers 14 residues.

This clonotype has more than one count but fewer than ten. The chain has TRBV18 and TRBJ1-1; TRBD1 aligns across 12 bases. Germline lookup yields CDR1 KGHSH and CDR2 LQKENI. CDR3 size: 16 residues. Trimming cost V 0 bases and J 5 bases; bases outside gene matches: 4. As DNA, the CDR3 is TGTGCCAGCTCACCACCGGGACAGGGGGCGCGGACTGAAGCTTTCTTT. Its translation: CASSPPGQGARTEAFF.

This clonotype was seen a handful of times. The chain is built from TRBV12-3 or TRBV12-4 and TRBJ2-1, with TRBD1 matching over 7 bases. V was pared by 6 bases and J by 5 bases, with 4 bases of the junction left unmatched. The CDR3 spans 13 residues. CDR3 nucleotide sequence: TGTGCCAGCAGACTAGGACAGGACAATGAGCAGTTCTTC. This translates into CASRLGQDNEQFF.

This clonotype has only a few counts. V usage is TRBV4-1 and J usage is TRBJ1-6, with TRBD1 identical over 8 bases. V gave up 4 bases and J gave up 9 bases; unmatched junction bases: 8. The CDR3 consists of 15 residues. Germline CDR1 reads MGHRA; CDR2 reads YSYEKL. The CDR3 loop reads CASSPGQGEGSPLHF. CDR3 DNA sequence: TGCGCCAGCAGCCCCGGACAGGGCGAGGGTTCACCCCTCCACTTT.

This chain connects TRBV4-1 to TRBJ2-1, with TRBD2 matching over 12 bases. From germline, CDR1 is MGHRA and CDR2 YSYEKL. Losses at the gene ends were 1 base for V and 7 bases for J; bases not matched to a gene: 8. This CDR3 comprises 17 residues. As DNA, the CDR3 is TGCGCCAGCAGCCAAGCCCCGTGGACTAGCGGGGATAATGAGCAGTTCTTC. It codes for CASSQAPWTSGDNEQFF.

This clonotype was picked up a small number of times. This chain joins TRBV27 and TRBJ2-3, with 10 nucleotides matching TRBD1. The CDR3 consists of 13 residues. Trimming took 6 bases from V and 4 from J; bases not matched to a gene: 1. CDR1 is MNHEY and CDR2 is SMNVEV in the germline V gene (reference sequence). CDR3 DNA: TGTGCCAGCAGAGGACAGGGGGCAGATACGCAGTATTTT. It encodes CASRGQGADTQYF.

This clonotype turned up a few times. The rearrangement uses TRBV2 and TRBJ2-5; D unresolved. Looked up from germline, CDR1 is SNHLY and CDR2 is FYNNEI. The CDR3 covers 13 residues. Trimming pared 2 bases from V and 2 bases from J, leaving 6 bases between. In DNA form, the CDR3 reads TGTGCCAGCAGTGAAACAGCACAAGAGACCCAGTACTTC. Protein sequence: CASSETAQETQYF.

The chain links TRBV6-5 to TRBJ2-5, with D unresolved. Trimming removed 3 bases from V and 5 bases from J, with 13 bases in between. The CDR3 covers 14 residues. Per the germline V gene, CDR1 is MNHEY and CDR2 is SVGAGI. The CDR3 loop is CASSYDRPPETQYF. CDR3 DNA sequence: TGTGCCAGCAGTTATGATCGCCCGCCGGAGACCCAGTACTTC.

The genes are TRBV30 and TRBJ1-2; D not resolved. CDR1 is GTSNPN and CDR2 is SVGIG in the germline V gene (reference sequence). V gave up 5 bases and J gave up 8 bases, with 21 bases separating them. The CDR3 extends over 14 amino acids. The CDR3 DNA is TGTGCCTGGGTGAGGAATCAAGTGGGTATAGGCTACACCTTC. Translated: CAWVRNQVGIGYTF.

This clonotype showed up just a few times. The rearrangement links TRBV7-3 to TRBJ2-5; 7 positions match TRBD2. Germline CDR1 is SGHTA and CDR2 is FQGTGA. The length of the CDR3 is 13 residues. V lost 4 bases, J lost 3 bases, and 2 bases stayed unmatched. CDR3 loop: CASSSGTKETQYF. For the CDR3, the DNA is TGTGCCAGCAGCTCAGGGACTAAAGAGACCCAGTACTTC.